Presented here are 2 T cell receptor beta chains from one specimen sequenced in a study of blood T cell repertoires in COVID-19 (dated by TCRdb to the early 2020s). Library creation used the immunoSEQ multiplex PCR assay. What TCRdb holds here is the immuneACCESS table cut down to in-frame rearrangements. Part of the clones is not present; checked against another copy, under half of the missing clones reflect an unresolved V gene, and the others are unexplained. Across this sample there are around 130,000 clones, with roughly 85% seen only once. Of the sample, less than 5% falls within the top ten clones. Sequencing input: peripheral blood. The receptors were gathered from a man aged 35 to 55 with acute or convalescent COVID-19.

The V and J genes are TRBV12-3 or TRBV12-4 and TRBJ2-2; a possible D gene is TRBD2 (6 bases). Trimming removed 7 bases from V and 5 bases from J, with 11 bases in between. There are 13 residues in the CDR3. In DNA form, the CDR3 reads TGTGCCAGCAACAACGGAGGGACCGGGGAGCTGTTTTTT. Amino acids: CASNNGGTGELFF.

V gene TRBV6-5 combines with J gene TRBJ1-5; 8 bases map to TRBD1. CDR1 MNHEY and CDR2 SVGAGI come from the germline V gene. CDR3 length equals 15 residues. The V and J ends lost 6 bases and 6 bases, in that order; junction bases with no gene match: 10. In DNA form, the CDR3 reads TGTGCCAGCAGACCCGGACAGGGTATCAGTCAGCCCCAGCATTTT. It codes for CASRPGQGISQPQHF.